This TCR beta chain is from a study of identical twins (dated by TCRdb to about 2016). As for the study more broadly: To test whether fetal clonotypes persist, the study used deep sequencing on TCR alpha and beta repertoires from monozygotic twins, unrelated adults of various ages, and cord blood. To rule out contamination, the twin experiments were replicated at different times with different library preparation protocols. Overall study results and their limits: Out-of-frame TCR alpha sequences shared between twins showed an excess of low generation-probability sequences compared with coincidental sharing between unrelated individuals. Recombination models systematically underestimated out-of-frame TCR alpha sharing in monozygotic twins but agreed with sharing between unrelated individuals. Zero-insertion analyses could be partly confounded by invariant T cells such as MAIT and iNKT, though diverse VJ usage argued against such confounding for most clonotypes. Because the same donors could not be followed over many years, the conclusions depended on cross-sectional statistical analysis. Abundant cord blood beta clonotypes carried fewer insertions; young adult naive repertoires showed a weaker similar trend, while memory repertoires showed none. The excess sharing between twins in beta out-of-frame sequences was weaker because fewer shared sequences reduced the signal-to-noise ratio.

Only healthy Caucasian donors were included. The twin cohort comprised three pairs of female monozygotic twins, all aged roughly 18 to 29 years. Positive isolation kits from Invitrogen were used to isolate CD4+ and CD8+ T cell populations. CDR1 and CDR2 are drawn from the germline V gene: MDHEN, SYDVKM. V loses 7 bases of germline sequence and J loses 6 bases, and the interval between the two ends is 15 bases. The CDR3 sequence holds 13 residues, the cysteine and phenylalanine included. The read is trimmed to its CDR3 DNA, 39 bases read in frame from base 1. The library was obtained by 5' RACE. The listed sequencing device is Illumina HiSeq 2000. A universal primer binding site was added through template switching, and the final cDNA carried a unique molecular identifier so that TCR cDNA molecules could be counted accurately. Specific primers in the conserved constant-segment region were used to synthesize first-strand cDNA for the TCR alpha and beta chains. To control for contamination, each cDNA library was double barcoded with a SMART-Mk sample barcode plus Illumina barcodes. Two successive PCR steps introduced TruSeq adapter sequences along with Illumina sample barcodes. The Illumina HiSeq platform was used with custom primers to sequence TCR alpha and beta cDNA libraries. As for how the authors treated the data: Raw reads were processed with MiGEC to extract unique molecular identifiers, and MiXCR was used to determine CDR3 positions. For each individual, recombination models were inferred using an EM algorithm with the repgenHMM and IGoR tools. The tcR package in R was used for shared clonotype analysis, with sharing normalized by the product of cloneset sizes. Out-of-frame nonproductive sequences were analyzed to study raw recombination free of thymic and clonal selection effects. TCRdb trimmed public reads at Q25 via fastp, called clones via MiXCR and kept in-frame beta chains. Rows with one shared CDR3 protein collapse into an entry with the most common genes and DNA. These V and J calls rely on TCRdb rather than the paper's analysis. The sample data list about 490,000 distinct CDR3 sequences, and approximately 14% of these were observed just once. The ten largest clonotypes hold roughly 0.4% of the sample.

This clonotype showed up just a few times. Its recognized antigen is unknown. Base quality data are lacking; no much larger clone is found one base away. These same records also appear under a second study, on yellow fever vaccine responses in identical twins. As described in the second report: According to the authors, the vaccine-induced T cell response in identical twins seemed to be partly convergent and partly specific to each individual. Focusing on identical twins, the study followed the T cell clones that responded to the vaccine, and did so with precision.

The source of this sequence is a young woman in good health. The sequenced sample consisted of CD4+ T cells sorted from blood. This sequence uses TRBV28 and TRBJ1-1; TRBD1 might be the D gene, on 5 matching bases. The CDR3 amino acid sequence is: CASTGEANAEAFF. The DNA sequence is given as TGTGCCAGCACGGGGGAGGCTAACGCTGAAGCTTTCTTT.